This T cell receptor beta chain originates from a study of blood T cell repertoires in COVID-19. Study-level information: The United States, Italy and Spain supplied acute and convalescent COVID-19 samples. T cells, B-cell-depleted T cells, or PBMCs supplied cDNA or gDNA.

CDR3 length: 16 residues. In germline, CDR1 is LNHDA, CDR2 SQIVND (reference sequence). The V gene end was trimmed by 6 bases and the J gene end by 3 bases; junction bases not matched to a gene: 9. Authors' processing steps: Researchers report that nucleated cell counts were estimated from reference gene primer amplification. Measured with immunoSEQ multiplex PCR; TCRdb has only the in-frame clones, and not every one. V, J and clone size derive from that table, while D and trimming were established from the DNA sequence. The table records 350,000 to 400,000 clones, 85% to 90% of them present only once.

This TCR was recovered from a man aged 18 to 30 with active or convalescent COVID-19. Sequencing used peripheral blood. V is TRBV19 and J is TRBJ2-7; 12 positions match TRBD2. Written as DNA, the CDR3 is TGTGCCAGTAGCACCCCAAAGACTAGCGGGAGCTACGAGCAGTACTTC. Translating it yields CASSTPKTSGSYEQYF.